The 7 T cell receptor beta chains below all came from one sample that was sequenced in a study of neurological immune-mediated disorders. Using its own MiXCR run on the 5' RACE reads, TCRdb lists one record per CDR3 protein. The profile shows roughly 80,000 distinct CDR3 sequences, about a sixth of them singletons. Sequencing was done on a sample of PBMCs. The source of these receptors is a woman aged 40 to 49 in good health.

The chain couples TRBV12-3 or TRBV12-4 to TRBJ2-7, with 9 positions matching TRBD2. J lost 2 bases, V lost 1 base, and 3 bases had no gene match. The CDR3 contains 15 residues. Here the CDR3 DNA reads TGTGCCAGCAGTTTAGAGGCTAGCGGGGCCTACGAGCAGTACGTC. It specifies CASSLEASGAYEQYV.

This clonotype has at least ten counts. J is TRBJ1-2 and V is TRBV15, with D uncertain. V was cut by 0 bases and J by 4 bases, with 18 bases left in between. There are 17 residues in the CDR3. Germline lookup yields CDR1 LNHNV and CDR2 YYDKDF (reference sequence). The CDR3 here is CATSRDLSGQPGYGYTF. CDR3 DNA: TGTGCCACCAGCAGAGATCTTAGCGGTCAACCTGGCTATGGCTACACCTTC.

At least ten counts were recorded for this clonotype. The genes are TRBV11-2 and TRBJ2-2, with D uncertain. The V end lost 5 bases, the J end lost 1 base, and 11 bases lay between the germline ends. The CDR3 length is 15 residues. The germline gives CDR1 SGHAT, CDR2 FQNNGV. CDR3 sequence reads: CASSRLIENTGELFF. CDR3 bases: TGTGCCAGCAGCCGCCTGATCGAGAACACCGGGGAGCTGTTTTTT.

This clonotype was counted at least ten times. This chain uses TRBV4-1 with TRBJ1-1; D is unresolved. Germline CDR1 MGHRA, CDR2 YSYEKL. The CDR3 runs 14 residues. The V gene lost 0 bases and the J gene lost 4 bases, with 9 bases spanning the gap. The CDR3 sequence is CASSQDADITEAFF. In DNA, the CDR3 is TGCGCCAGCAGCCAAGATGCGGATATCACTGAAGCTTTCTTT.

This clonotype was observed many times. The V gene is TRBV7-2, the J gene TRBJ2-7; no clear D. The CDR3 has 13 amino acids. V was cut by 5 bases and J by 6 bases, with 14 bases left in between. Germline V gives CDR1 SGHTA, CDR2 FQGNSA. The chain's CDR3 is CASSLVETLEQYV. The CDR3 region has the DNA TGTGCCAGCAGCCTAGTCGAAACCCTCGAGCAGTACGTC.

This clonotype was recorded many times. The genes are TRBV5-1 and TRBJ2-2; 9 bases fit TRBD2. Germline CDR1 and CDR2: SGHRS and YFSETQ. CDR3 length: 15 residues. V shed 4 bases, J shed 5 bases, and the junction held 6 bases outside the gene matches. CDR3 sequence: CASSLSGGRTGELFF. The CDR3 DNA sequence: TGCGCCAGCAGCCTCAGCGGGGGGCGGACCGGGGAGCTGTTTTTT.

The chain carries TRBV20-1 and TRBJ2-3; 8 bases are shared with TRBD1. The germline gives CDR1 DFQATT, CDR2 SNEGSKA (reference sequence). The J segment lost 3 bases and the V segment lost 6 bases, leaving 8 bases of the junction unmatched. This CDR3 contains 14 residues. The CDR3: CSATQGVSTDTQYF. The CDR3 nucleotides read TGCAGTGCCACACAGGGGGTTAGTACAGATACGCAGTATTTT.